Sequencing of this T cell receptor (beta chain) was carried out in a study of CD8+ T cells in alopecia areata. Overall study context: Each day, treated patients took oral tofacitinib twice, at 5 to 10 mg per dose.

Regarding this clone: Its antigen is currently unknown.

Lesional scalp punch biopsies and peripheral blood came from alopecia areata patients. The germline CDR1 and CDR2 sequences are MGHDK and SYGVNS. V was clipped by 5 bases and J by 4 bases; unmatched bases: 7. This CDR3 is built from 14 residues. Findings and limits, study-wide: Sequencing of scalp samples also includes resident alphabeta T cells from normal skin.

cDNA reverse transcribed from extracted RNA served as the sequencing template. Repertoires were generated with immunoSEQ multiplex PCR, while TCRdb's copy carries only in-frame clones and drops some. The top ten clones hold roughly 14% of a sample with 150,000 to 200,000 clones, about 60% of them seen once. Here the sequenced sample was CD4+ T cells sorted from blood, taken at week 0. This sequence originates from a human donor with alopecia areata. The V gene is TRBV25-1, the J gene TRBJ1-2; 7 bases map to TRBD1. CDR3 DNA: TGTGCCAGCAGTCAAGGACAGGCGTTCTATGGCTACACCTTC. Amino acids: CASSQGQAFYGYTF.